Following are 13 T cell receptor beta chains from one sample sequenced in a study of T cell repertoires in cytomegalovirus infection. No cognate antigen is known for these TCRs. One entry per CDR3 protein, called by TCRdb with MiXCR from the reads. The data contain hundreds of thousands of distinct CDR3 sequences, around 32% of them singletons. The specimen was cultured PBMCs, collected from culture after CMV antigen stimulation. The receptors were gathered from a human donor in good health (CMV status not recorded). Some clones in this sample may be carry-over from other donors' samples.

This chain connects TRBV7-6 to TRBJ2-3, with D perhaps matching TRBD2 (5 bases). Trimming removed 5 bases at V and 1 base at J, with 13 bases between. CDR1 is SGHVS and CDR2 is FNYEAQ in the germline V gene. This CDR3 region has 15 residues. The CDR3 DNA follows: TGTGCCAGCAGCAGATTGGTGCGGGGCACAGATACGCAGTATTTT. Residues: CASSRLVRGTDTQYF.

The V and J genes are TRBV19 and TRBJ2-4; 7 bases match TRBD2. CDR1 is LNHDA, CDR2 SQIVND, per germline (reference sequence). V dropped 5 bases and J dropped 3; count of bases not matched to a gene: 7. The CDR3 covers 15 residues. This CDR3 reads CASSGTSVVKNIQYF. The CDR3 region has the DNA TGTGCCAGTAGTGGAACTAGCGTGGTCAAAAACATTCAGTACTTC.

This clonotype was recorded at least ten times. The CDR3 here is CASRGYNEQFF. In nucleotides, the CDR3 is TGTGCCAGCAGAGGGTACAATGAGCAGTTCTTC. The rearrangement links TRBV2 to TRBJ2-1; D is undetermined. From germline, CDR1 is SNHLY and CDR2 FYNNEI. The V gene lost 6 bases and the J gene lost 4 bases, with 4 bases spanning the gap. This CDR3 has 11 residues.

This clonotype was counted a single time. V and J are TRBV20-1 and TRBJ1-5; D is possibly TRBD1 (6 bases). The CDR3 runs to 13 residues. The germline V gene encodes CDR1 DFQATT and CDR2 SNEGSKA (reference sequence). V lost 6 bases, J lost 7 bases, and 16 bases lay in between. The CDR3 DNA sequence: TGCAGTGCCGAGGGGGGGGAAGGACAGCCCCAGCATTTT. This encodes CSAEGGEGQPQHF.

The chain employs TRBV20-1 and TRBJ2-3; possible D gene TRBD1, 5 bases. The V end lost 3 bases, the J end lost 2 bases, and 12 bases lay between the germline ends. This CDR3 comprises 14 residues. Per germline, CDR1 DFQATT and CDR2 SNEGSKA (reference sequence). The chain's CDR3 is CSASRVGDTDTQYF. The CDR3 DNA reads as TGCAGTGCTAGTCGGGTAGGGGACACAGATACGCAGTATTTT.

The gene calls are TRBV20-1 and TRBJ1-5, with a weak D call TRBD1 (6 bases). V dropped 5 bases and J dropped 2 bases, with 13 bases sitting between them. This CDR3 region has 14 residues. Germline CDR1 and CDR2: DFQATT and SNEGSKA (reference sequence). The CDR3 sequence is CSALRGAGNQPQHF. In DNA, the CDR3 is TGCAGTGCTCTTAGGGGGGCTGGCAATCAGCCCCAGCATTTT.

The chain is built from TRBV12-5 and TRBJ2-7; a weak D match, TRBD2 (5 bases). Germline values: CDR1 LGHNT, CDR2 FRNRAP. Trimming took 6 bases from V and 4 from J, leaving 10 bases between them. The CDR3 extends over 12 amino acids. The CDR3 reads CASGGVPYEQYF. CDR3 sequence (DNA): TGTGCTAGTGGGGGAGTACCGTACGAGCAGTACTTC.

The V call is TRBV7-9, the J call TRBJ1-6; 10 positions match TRBD1. CDR1 and CDR2 from the germline V gene are SEHNR and FQNEAQ (reference sequence). Trimming at V came to 5 bases and at J to 10 bases, leaving 14 bases not matched to a gene. CDR3 size: 17 residues. The CDR3: CASSPGRTGGLLSPLHF. The CDR3 DNA sequence: TGTGCCAGCAGCCCAGGGAGGACAGGGGGTTTATTGTCACCCCTCCACTTT.

J is TRBJ2-7 and V is TRBV12-3 or TRBV12-4; D gene uncertain. The CDR3 has 11 residues. V was cut by 11 bases and J by 7 bases, with 15 bases left in between. The CDR3 region is CAGITVGEQYF. The CDR3 nucleotides are TGTGCCGGCATAACGGTGGGGGAGCAGTACTTC.

This clonotype has just a few counts. The chain employs TRBV12-3 or TRBV12-4 and TRBJ1-1; D possibly corresponds to TRBD1 (6 bases). The CDR3 is 12 residues long. Trimming left V 6 bases short and J 4 bases short, with 9 bases between. The CDR3 protein is CASSDRFTEAFF. The CDR3 DNA follows: TGTGCCAGCAGCGACAGGTTCACTGAAGCTTTCTTT.

The chain is built from TRBV7-9 and TRBJ1-1; D gene uncertain. Trimming pared 1 base from V and 8 bases from J, leaving 11 bases between. CDR3 length equals 13 residues. From germline, CDR1 is SEHNR and CDR2 FQNEAQ (reference sequence). The CDR3 spells CASSLVEGSEAFF. The CDR3 DNA is TGTGCCAGCAGCTTAGTCGAGGGCAGCGAAGCTTTCTTT.

For the CDR3, the DNA is TGTGCCAGCAGGCCCGGGACTGCCTACAGTGAAGCTTTCTTT. Translating gives CASRPGTAYSEAFF. This chain uses TRBV6-1 with TRBJ1-1, with D possibly being TRBD1 (5 bases). This CDR3 has 14 amino acids. Germline V lookup: CDR1 MNHNS, CDR2 SASEGT. V lost 6 bases and J 7 bases, leaving 18 bases between the germline ends.

The chain combines TRBV6-2 or TRBV6-3 with TRBJ2-1; 8 nucleotides agree with TRBD2. Germline V gives CDR1 MNHEY, CDR2 SVGEGT. Unmatched junction bases numbered 7, after V lost 5 bases and J lost 1 base. This CDR3 has 16 residues. The DNA of the CDR3 is TGTGCCAGCAGTAGAATAGCGGGGTTGTCCTACAATGAGCAGTTCTTC. Translated: CASSRIAGLSYNEQFF.